Here is one T cell receptor (beta chain) with its context. The clone's antigen remains unknown. Per-base qualities were not stored, and no clone one base away is much larger. The CDR3 has 13 amino acids, counting the end cysteine and phenylalanine. Here the CDR3 DNA is all that survives: 39 bases in frame from base 1. V is clipped by 4 bases and J by 6 bases, and the sequence between their germline boundaries is 11 bases long. For CDR1 and CDR2, the germline V gene (reference sequence) lists PRHDT and FYEKMQ. The cohort was made up of approximately 670 healthy bone marrow donors. At the time of sampling, every cohort member was nominally healthy, though immune exposures that went unrecorded were likely present. The donor tested CMV seropositive and was one of the 289 seropositive cohort members. Every donor gave a peripheral blood sample, and the peripheral blood mononuclear cells from that sample were used for TCR beta sequencing. Genomic DNA was extracted from the blood cell samples with the Qiagen DNeasy Blood Extraction Kit.

The sample comes from a study of cytomegalovirus exposure and HLA in healthy donors (dated by TCRdb to the late 2010s). About the full investigation: An earlier analysis of 587 of the donors reported about 290 Gb of sequence data and some 120 million unique TCR beta sequences from roughly 200 million T cells. Roughly 300 gigabases of sequencing data and 70 million to 100 million unique TCR sequences were included in an early release covering over 600 HLA-typed donors. Among the 398 genotyped donors, 81% belonged to the genetic ancestry cluster associated with self-reported Caucasian donors. The study aimed to test whether cataloging public T cell receptors could reveal signatures of past pathogen exposure. The T cell repertoires of 666 subjects were profiled by immunosequencing and related to cytomegalovirus serostatus. In addition to the first cohort of hundreds of subjects, a separate validation cohort of some 120 different subjects was used. To predict cytomegalovirus infection status, the study brought together high-throughput TCR immunosequencing, statistical association of individual TCRs with disease status, and machine learning. To study patterns of TCR occurrence, a later analysis re-analyzed previously published TCR beta repertoires from just over 650 donors and added high-resolution HLA genotyping. Rather than drawing on any new phenotypic data, the later analysis identified candidate immune exposures from TCR beta sequences and the way those sequences occurred across donors. In an earlier analysis of 500 to 650 of the donors, high-throughput TCR beta sequencing was used to judge whether each TCR beta V gene segment behaved as functional or pseudogenic. Donor age, sex, ethnicity and CMV serostatus were compiled alongside the repertoire data. Genome-wide SNP genotypes for about 55% of the roughly 670 donors were used in a later genetic analysis, which treated that subset as a discovery cohort. Every repertoire in the discovery cohort had been generated on one and the same sequencing platform. HLA typing covered class I and class II loci at four-digit resolution. Typing coverage varied by locus: 629-630 donors for A, B, C, DRB1 and DQB1; approximately 500 for DQA1; 600 to 610 for DPA1; fewer than 480 for DPB1. Because of strong linkage in the cohort, roughly five DR-DQ haplotypes were treated as single units for association and clustering. Among roughly 400 genotyped donors of the cohort, an average of roughly 240,000 unique TCR beta nucleotide sequences were sequenced per donor, 15% to 20% of them non-productive. General study outcomes and caveats: Some IMGT-functional V segments, including TRBV6-2 and TRBV6-3, could not be told apart with the 87-base-pair reads, so those segments were excluded. Linkage disequilibrium might explain the correlated functional status among segregating V segments, but an unknown experimental factor could not be ruled out. The classifier was reported to diagnose cytomegalovirus status with high specificity and sensitivity in both the original and validation cohorts. Most TCR sequences were observed very rarely across donors, whereas some public TCRs were present in many individuals. According to the authors, the approach could potentially be generalized to other disease states and immunological phenotypes. In a later analysis, HLA-associated TCR beta chains were found to be more clonally expanded and to have lower generation probabilities than equally common non-associated chains. Broadly in line with IMGT annotations, most TCR beta V segments showed up in productive rearrangements about 87% or about 30% of the time in an earlier analysis of approximately 600 of the donors. A later analysis reported that several top co-occurrence clusters appeared linked to parvovirus B19, influenza, CMV and Epstein-Barr virus. Because HLA typing was unavailable for some donors at each locus, only the typed subset was used in association tests. An association between a missense DCLRE1C variant and V-gene and J-gene trimming of TCR beta chains was found in a later genetic analysis and replicated in an independent cohort. Assigning TCR associations to individual alleles was difficult when HLA alleles, especially DR and DQ, strongly co-occurred. A cluster of highly shared sequence variants was judged likely to be a technical artifact of the sequencing pipeline. In a later analysis, most CMV-associated TCR beta chains were found to appear HLA-restricted, with HLA associations seemingly driven largely by CMV exposure. In vitro tests confirmed that a few of the cytomegalovirus-associated TCR beta chains recognize cytomegalovirus antigens. Because counts were too low, 15 to 20 rarely observed V segments, including chromosome 9 orphons, were left out of the earlier analysis of roughly 600 of the donors. CMV serostatus was the only immune exposure information available for the cohort. In a later analysis, TCR association rates were found to vary across HLA loci, with the most associated TCRs seen for DRB1 alleles and the fewest for HLA-C alleles. In a later analysis, around 17,000 TCR beta sequences were associated with specific HLA alleles at a false discovery rate of 0.05. A further reported finding was that TCR beta sequences accurately predicted the HLA-A and HLA-B alleles for most subjects in the first cohort. The presence/absence analyses assumed that sequencing depth was roughly uniform across donors, and that assumption may not be true. This cohort had only TCR beta chains sequenced, and the lack of alpha or paired-chain data limited which features could be detected. Compared with the approximately 600-donor mean, donors in an Asian-associated ancestry cluster had fewer N-insertions in productive TCRs, according to a later genetic analysis. In the study, about 150 TCR beta chains were listed as associated with cytomegalovirus.

The library came from the immunoSEQ multiplex PCR assay. For the multiplex PCR, a mixture combining 60 forward primers for TCR Vbeta segments and 13 reverse primers for TCR Jbeta segments was used. Amplification of the CDR3 region of rearranged TCR beta genes was performed with a multiplex PCR assay on genomic DNA. The Illumina HiSeq System was used to sequence the amplified TCR beta libraries as 87-base-pair reads. Per the source publication's procedure: In a later analysis, tens of millions of unique TCR beta chains were counted across the roughly 610 repertoires, and roughly 11 million of these chains were shared by at least two donors. Raw reads were error-corrected and collapsed into unique sequences with a nearest-neighbor algorithm that merged closely related sequences to remove PCR and sequencing errors. V, D and J gene segments were assigned by aligning CDR3 sequences to IMGT reference sequences. For a sequence to be retained, at least a six-nucleotide match to both a V gene segment and a J gene segment was required. Rearrangements were called productive when the CDR3 lacked stop codons and stayed in frame with V and J; all others were non-productive. Following IMGT convention, CDR3 was defined as the stretch from the second conserved V-encoded cysteine to the conserved J-encoded phenylalanine. The earlier analysis of some 600 of the donors excluded sequences that lacked an unambiguous match to a single V gene segment. In an earlier analysis of several hundred of the donors, V segments were called functional above 56.7% productive rearrangements and were called segregating when the between-donor standard deviation exceeded 5%. To diagnose cytomegalovirus status from the catalog of TCR beta chain sequences, a statistical classification framework was built. In a later analysis, TCR nucleotide sequences were compared against IMGT/GENE-DB human TR gene sequences so that V and J genes could be assigned. The TCRdist pipeline was used in a later analysis to assign CDR3 sequences and most-parsimonious VDJ recombination scenarios. A later analysis defined each TCR beta chain by its CDR3 amino acid sequence plus V-gene family, and excluded reads lacking a unique V-gene family. As a way to deal with suspected cross-contamination and a sequencing artifact, a later analysis dropped 592 nucleotide sequences that were highly shared and had low generation probability. For each public chain, a later analysis derived a clonal expansion index from normalized ranks of inferred template counts within each repertoire. In a later analysis, generation probabilities were computed with a VDJ recombination model fitted to out-of-frame rearrangements, and the resulting probabilities were checked against IGoR. In a later analysis, TCR-TCR, TCR-HLA and TCR-CMV co-occurrence was scored with hypergeometric tests, and a repertoire-size bias correction was applied to TCR pairs. To estimate false discovery rates, a later analysis permuted the HLA or CMV assignments 20 times. In a later analysis, co-occurring TCRs were grouped using DBSCAN, and TCRdist sequence similarity was added for clustering within HLA-allele-positive subsets. Repertoires with fewer than 30,000 or more than 120,000 public chains, plus five repertoires with anomalous nucleotide sharing, were excluded from co-occurrence clustering. The table comes from immuneACCESS by way of TCRdb, which keeps in-frame sequences with V and J called. Part of the clones is missing from these tables; in studies checked, under half for an unresolved V gene and the rest for unknown reasons. V and J calls and clone size are as listed in that table; D and trimming were resolved from the DNA. The sample records 150,000 to 200,000 clones, about four fifths of which are singletons. 4.5% to 7.5% of the sample is in the top ten clones.

This receptor was identified in a woman aged 30 to 39 in good health and CMV-seropositive. The chain is made from TRBV13 and TRBJ2-3, with the D gene not confidently named. Sequencing was performed on PBMCs. The DNA reads TGTGCCAGCAGCTCCCCCTCGTCTGATACGCAGTATTTT. Its amino acids are CASSSPSSDTQYF. Reference TRBV13 and TRBJ2-3 proteins supply the regions before and after the CDR3; the full variable domain is: AAGVIQSPRHLIKEKRETATLKCYPIPRHDTVYWYQQGPGQDPQFLISFYEKMQSDKGSIPDRFSAQQFSDYHSELNMSSLELGDSALYFCASSSPSSDTQYFGPGTRLTVL.